This T cell receptor (beta chain) was obtained from a study of blood T cell repertoires in COVID-19. About the study: Acute and convalescent COVID-19 samples came from the United States, Italy and Spain. The analysed material was cDNA or gDNA that came from T cells, B-cell-depleted T cells, or PBMCs.

This clone occurred a few times. With V trimmed by 7 bases and J by 2 bases, 1 base remained unmatched. The CDR3 loop spans 14 amino acids. Germline lookup yields CDR1 MNHEY and CDR2 SMNVEV (reference sequence). Source study methods: Reference gene primers were amplified, and this amplification served to estimate nucleated cell counts. TCRdb's table, derived via immunoSEQ multiplex PCR, lists solely in-frame clones and lacks some. V and J calls and clone size come straight from that table; D and trimming were deduced from the DNA. The sample records 270,000 or so clones, approximately 87% being singletons.

The V gene is TRBV27, the J gene TRBJ2-2, with 10 bases matching TRBD2. This TCR was sampled from a human donor in a cohort sampled during active COVID-19. The sample consisted of peripheral blood. The CDR3: CASKRGGNTGELFF. The CDR3 region has the DNA TGTGCCAGCAAGCGGGGGGGTAACACCGGGGAGCTGTTTTTT.